What follows are 23 T cell receptor beta chains derived from one specimen sequenced in a study of blood T cells in healthy people across ages. Using a J-beta primer mix together with a sample-barcoded 5' primer, a second PCR was run for roughly 6 to 12 cycles. TCRdb re-analysed the 5' RACE reads in MiXCR, keeping a single row per CDR3 protein. The table records some 1.6 million distinct CDR3 sequences, about 31% of them present only once. The source material was blood. These receptors came from a woman aged 25 to 39 in good health.

The chain uses TRBV5-1 and TRBJ2-1, with 9 bases lining up with TRBD2. Germline CDR1 SGHRS, CDR2 YFSETQ. The junction had 7 bases not matched to a gene; V was cut back by 0 bases and J by 9 bases. The length of the CDR3 is 15 residues. The DNA for the CDR3 is TGCGCCAGCAGCTTGGAGGAGGCGGGAGGGGGTGAGCAGTTCTTC. The encoded protein is CASSLEEAGGGEQFF. Based on the CDR3 plus reference TRBV5-1 and TRBJ2-1, the full variable domain is KAGVTQTPRYLIKTRGQQVTLSCSPISGHRSVSWYQQTPGQGLQFLFEYFSETQRNKGNFPGRFSGRQFSNSRSEMNVSTLELGDSALYLCASSLEEAGGGEQFFGPGTRLTVL.

The chain carries TRBV20-1 and TRBJ1-2; TRBD1 matches at 9 bases. V lost 3 bases, J lost 6 bases, and 17 bases stayed unmatched. This CDR3 region has 17 residues. CDR1 DFQATT and CDR2 SNEGSKA come from the germline V gene (reference sequence). The CDR3, as DNA: TGCAGTGCTAGCGGGGATGTTCCGGGACAGGGTAGGCATGGCTACACCTTC. Its protein is CSASGDVPGQGRHGYTF.

This clonotype has only a few counts. The chain links TRBV3-1 to TRBJ2-3; 12 positions agree with TRBD2. The CDR3 has 18 residues. J was trimmed by 3 bases and V by 1 base; bases with no gene match: 8. In germline, CDR1 is LGHDT, CDR2 YNNKEL (reference sequence). DNA for the CDR3: TGTGCCAGCAGCCAAGTCGGGACTAGCGGGCTCGAGACAGATACGCAGTATTTT. Amino acids: CASSQVGTSGLETDTQYF.

This clonotype has a handful of counts. The genes are TRBV7-9 and TRBJ2-1; 7 bases line up with TRBD2. V lost 3 bases to trimming and J lost 5 bases; unmatched junction nucleotides: 4. This CDR3 region has 14 residues. Germline assignment: CDR1 SEHNR and CDR2 FQNEAQ (reference sequence). The CDR3 is CASSFREENNEQFF. In DNA form, the CDR3 reads TGTGCCAGCAGCTTTCGGGAGGAGAACAATGAGCAGTTCTTC.

The chain links TRBV28 to TRBJ2-5; possibly TRBD1 for D (6 bases). The length of the CDR3 is 17 residues. Between the trimmed V and J ends, which lost 5 bases and 11 bases, there was a span of 30 bases. Germline CDR1 and CDR2: MDHEN and SYDVKM. The CDR3 reads CASSQNTLTVSLRGQYF. The CDR3 DNA reads TGTGCCAGCAGTCAAAACACCCTGACAGTTTCCCTGAGGGGGCAGTACTTC.

The chain recombines TRBV4-1 with TRBJ2-7, with TRBD2 identical over 9 bases. Germline values: CDR1 MGHRA, CDR2 YSYEKL. J gave up 1 base and V 2 bases, and 6 bases lay outside the gene matches. The CDR3 totals 16 residues. This CDR3 is CASSQSGLAISYEQYF. As DNA, the CDR3 is TGCGCCAGCAGCCAATCAGGACTAGCGATTTCCTACGAGCAGTACTTC.

This chain uses TRBV28 with TRBJ2-1, with 8 bases matching TRBD1. With V trimmed by 7 bases and J by 0 bases, 8 bases remained unmatched. The CDR3 length is 16 residues. In germline, CDR1 is MDHEN, CDR2 SYDVKM. CDR3 loop: CASTGTGLNSYNEQFF. Here the CDR3 DNA reads TGTGCCAGCACTGGGACAGGCCTTAACTCCTACAATGAGCAGTTCTTC.

The sample holds a few counts of this clonotype. The V call is TRBV29-1, the J call TRBJ2-2; TRBD2 agrees at 11 bases. With V trimmed by 6 bases and J by 1 base, 4 bases remained unmatched. Per germline, CDR1 SQVTM and CDR2 ANQGSEA. This CDR3 contains 15 residues. For the CDR3, the DNA is TGCAGCGTAACCGGGACTAGCGGGAACACCGGGGAGCTGTTTTTT. Translation gives CSVTGTSGNTGELFF.

This clonotype was recorded a few times. The V gene is TRBV20-1, the J gene TRBJ1-1; possibly TRBD1 for D (6 bases). CDR1 is DFQATT and CDR2 is SNEGSKA in the germline V gene (reference sequence). V was trimmed by 6 bases and J by 4 bases, leaving 18 bases between them. This CDR3 has 14 residues. The CDR3 is CSAPVGGRVTEAFF. In DNA, the CDR3 is TGCAGTGCGCCAGTAGGGGGGCGAGTCACTGAAGCTTTCTTT.

The sample holds a few counts of this clonotype. The genes are TRBV6-5 and TRBJ1-4, with 8 bases matching TRBD1. CDR1 and CDR2 (germline): MNHEY, SVGAGI. V gave up 4 bases and J gave up 6 bases; unmatched junction bases: 7. The CDR3 runs 15 residues. The CDR3 coding sequence is TGTGCCAGCAGTTTAATCAGGGGGCGAGATGAAAAACTGTTTTTT. Amino acid sequence: CASSLIRGRDEKLFF.

The chain employs TRBV6-1 and TRBJ2-3, with 7 bases identical to TRBD2. The CDR3 contains 15 residues. Germline V lookup: CDR1 MNHNS, CDR2 SASEGT. J lost 4 bases, V lost 7 bases, and 11 bases had no gene match. This CDR3 is CASNARLAGADTQYF. DNA for the CDR3: TGTGCCAGCAATGCGCGGCTGGCGGGAGCAGATACGCAGTATTTT.

V is TRBV6-1 and J is TRBJ1-1; D not certain. With 7 bases removed from V and 0 bases from J, the gap between germline ends came to 21 bases. The CDR3 is made up of 17 amino acids. Germline CDR1 is MNHNS and CDR2 is SASEGT. The CDR3: CASTMNLFLQMNTEAFF. In nucleotides, the CDR3 is TGTGCCAGCACCATGAACCTATTTCTCCAGATGAACACTGAAGCTTTCTTT.

Only a few counts were recorded for this clonotype. This may stem from a read error, because a much larger clone lies one nucleotide away. The chain uses TRBV11-1 and TRBJ2-1; D not resolved. The CDR3 has 13 amino acids. Trimming removed 2 bases at V and 2 bases at J, with 4 bases between. Germline V gives CDR1 SGHAT, CDR2 FQDESV (reference sequence). The CDR3 nucleotides read TGTGCCAGCAGCTTAAGGGCCTACAATGAGCAGTTCTTC. It codes for CASSLRAYNEQFF.

The chain combines TRBV15 with TRBJ1-1, with 9 bases fitting TRBD1. CDR1 is LNHNV, CDR2 YYDKDF, per germline (reference sequence). The trim removed 4 bases at V and 5 bases at J, leaving 11 bases unmatched. The CDR3 is 16 residues long. This CDR3 reads CATSMARGQGKTEAFF. The CDR3 DNA reads as TGTGCCACCAGCATGGCCCGAGGACAGGGGAAAACTGAAGCTTTCTTT.

CDR3 amino acids: CASSSMLAEGAKNIQYF. The CDR3 nucleotides are TGTGCCAGCAGCTCAATGCTAGCGGAGGGGGCCAAAAACATTCAGTACTTC. The V call is TRBV5-4, the J call TRBJ2-4, with 7 bases lining up with TRBD2. The V gene's germline CDR1 is SGHNT and CDR2 YYREEE (reference sequence). V dropped 3 bases and J dropped 1; count of bases not matched to a gene: 10. The length of the CDR3 is 17 residues.

This sequence joins TRBV15 and TRBJ2-1; possibly TRBD1 or TRBD2 for D (6 bases each). CDR1 and CDR2 (germline): LNHNV, YYDKDF (reference sequence). The CDR3 spans 14 residues. V was clipped by 5 bases and J by 9 bases, with 17 bases between them. The CDR3 region has the DNA TGTGCCACCAGCGGAGGGGGGTCACGCAGTGAGCAGTTCTTC. Its translation: CATSGGGSRSEQFF.

V and J are TRBV2 and TRBJ2-7; D is possibly TRBD1 (6 bases). Germline V gene data show CDR1 as SNHLY and CDR2 as FYNNEI. Between the trimmed V and J ends, which lost 10 bases and 6 bases, there was a span of 13 bases. CDR3 size: 11 residues. The CDR3 region is CAIRQVPEQYF. The DNA for the CDR3 is TGTGCCATTAGACAGGTTCCCGAGCAGTACTTC.

This chain joins TRBV27 and TRBJ2-5, with TRBD2 identical over 9 bases. The end of the DNA is better explained by TRBJ2-1, so the J call may be wrong. Germline lookup yields CDR1 MNHEY and CDR2 SMNVEV (reference sequence). CDR3 length equals 13 residues. The CDR3 loop reads CASSIFSGSLQFF. The DNA of the CDR3 is TGTGCCAGCAGTATCTTTAGCGGGAGTCTACAGTTCTTC.

This clonotype showed up just a few times. The chain combines TRBV4-1 with TRBJ2-3, with D perhaps TRBD2 (6 bases). V lost 4 bases to trimming and J lost 2 bases, with 19 bases between them. Germline assignment: CDR1 MGHRA and CDR2 YSYEKL. The CDR3 consists of 17 residues. CDR3 region: CASSPQGVAAPTDTQYF. In DNA, the CDR3 is TGCGCCAGCAGCCCTCAAGGGGTAGCGGCGCCCACAGATACGCAGTATTTT.

The chain joins TRBV14 to TRBJ2-5; TRBD1 agrees at 7 bases. V lost 1 base, J lost 0 bases, and 5 bases stayed unmatched. In germline, CDR1 is SGHDN, CDR2 FVKESK. The CDR3 is 16 amino acids. The CDR3 nucleotides are TGTGCCAGCAGCCAAGGGGGACAGAGAGACCAAGAGACCCAGTACTTC. It translates to CASSQGGQRDQETQYF. Full variable domain (remainder filled in from reference TRBV14 and TRBJ2-5): EAGVTQFPSHSVIEKGQTVTLRCDPISGHDNLYWYRRVMGKEIKFLLHFVKESKQDESGMPNNRFLAERTGGTYSTLKVQPAELEDSGVYFCASSQGGQRDQETQYFGPGTRLLVL.

As regards this clonotype: No conserved phenylalanine or tryptophan ends this CDR3, so it is likely a read error. V usage is TRBV7-3 and J usage is TRBJ2-1; possibly TRBD1 for D (5 bases). The germline V and J ends were trimmed by 2 bases and 0 bases, with 14 bases remaining between them. The CDR3 is 17 residues long. CDR1 is SGHTA and CDR2 is FQGTGA in the germline V gene. The CDR3 here is CASSLSPDKPSYNEQFV. CDR3 DNA: TGTGCCAGCAGCTTATCTCCGGACAAGCCCTCCTACAATGAGCAGTTCGTC.

Points on this clonotype: This may be a read error, as it is one base from a much larger clone. The chain uses TRBV7-2 and TRBJ1-5; 7 nucleotides agree with TRBD1. CDR3 length: 13 residues. Germline V CDR1 and CDR2: SGHTA, FQGNSA. CDR3 loop: CASGPGGNQSQHF. The CDR3 coding sequence is TGTGCCAGCGGACCAGGGGGGAATCAGTCCCAGCATTTT.

This chain connects TRBV5-6 to TRBJ2-5; the D gene is possibly TRBD2 (6 bases). Trimming removed 2 bases from V and 4 bases from J, with 9 bases in between. This CDR3 contains 13 residues. Germline-derived CDR1 and CDR2 are SGHDT and YYEEEE. The CDR3: CASSLWGVETQYF. The CDR3, as DNA: TGTGCCAGCAGCTTATGGGGGGTAGAGACCCAGTACTTC.